The 25 T cell receptor beta chains presented below share a single source sample, sequenced in a study of T cell repertoires in cytomegalovirus infection (dated 2019 in TCRdb). Sequencing was performed on an Illumina HiSeq 1500. Starting from the raw public reads, TCRdb applied fastp trimming at Q25, assembled clones with MiXCR and retained in-frame beta chains. Entries are consolidated by CDR3 protein sequence, retaining the most common genes and DNA. The sample includes 170,000 or so distinct CDR3 sequences, with around 15% observed a single time. In total, the top ten clones hold roughly 27% of the sample. The specimen sequenced was PBMCs. These receptors came from a human donor in good health (CMV status not recorded). Some clones in this sample may be carry-over from other donors' samples.

The chain links TRBV20-1 to TRBJ2-7; 11 nucleotides align to TRBD2. The CDR3 sequence is 14 residues long. CDR1 and CDR2 (germline): DFQATT, SNEGSKA (reference sequence). Trimming took 5 bases from V and 3 from J; bases not matched to a gene: 6. CDR3 loop: CSAPAGTSGYEQYF. The CDR3 region has the DNA TGCAGTGCTCCTGCTGGGACTAGCGGCTACGAGCAGTACTTC.

This clonotype turned up a few times. The V gene is TRBV11-2, the J gene TRBJ2-7, with TRBD1 matching 8 bases. Per the germline V gene, CDR1 is SGHAT and CDR2 is FQNNGV. The V and J ends lost 5 bases and 5 bases, in that order; junction bases with no gene match: 8. CDR3 length: 14 amino acids. The chain's CDR3 is CASSHPGQVDEQYF. In DNA form, the CDR3 reads TGTGCCAGCAGCCACCCGGGACAGGTCGACGAGCAGTACTTC. Full variable domain (remainder filled in from reference TRBV11-2 and TRBJ2-7): EAGVAQSPRYKIIEKRQSVAFWCNPISGHATLYWYQQILGQGPKLLIQFQNNGVVDDSQLPKDRFSAERLKGVDSTLKIQPAKLEDSAVYLCASSHPGQVDEQYFGPGTRLTVT.

Concerning this clonotype itself: A single base separates this from a much larger clone, so it may be a read error. The chain couples TRBV6-2 or TRBV6-3 to TRBJ2-1; TRBD2 matches at 9 bases. V shed 5 bases and J 1 base; nucleotides not matched to a gene: 3. The CDR3 runs 15 residues. Germline V lookup: CDR1 MNHEY, CDR2 SVGEGT. The CDR3 coding sequence is TGTGCCAGCAGTGAGAGCGGGAGGTCCTACAATGAGCAGTTCTTC. Residues: CASSESGRSYNEQFF.

This clonotype occurred once. The genes are TRBV4-1 and TRBJ1-2, with TRBD1 as a possible D gene (5 bases). Per germline, CDR1 MGHRA and CDR2 YSYEKL. This CDR3 comprises 15 residues. V was shortened by 4 bases and J by 1 base, with 13 bases between the two germline ends. The CDR3 loop reads CASSLEGNGNYGYTF. In DNA form, the CDR3 reads TGCGCCAGCAGCCTAGAGGGGAACGGTAACTATGGCTACACCTTC.

This clonotype was detected many times. The J gene is TRBJ1-1, the V gene TRBV12-3 or TRBV12-4, with 7 bases aligning to TRBD1. J gave up 6 bases and V 7 bases, and 11 bases lay outside the gene matches. The length of the CDR3 is 14 residues. The CDR3 DNA is TGTGCCAGCACTCTCCGGAGGGGGCTCTCTGAAGCTTTCTTT. This codes for CASTLRRGLSEAFF.

This clonotype was observed many times. The rearrangement uses TRBV6-5 and TRBJ1-1, with D possibly matching TRBD1 (5 bases). Germline V lookup: CDR1 MNHEY, CDR2 SVGAGI. V dropped 2 bases and J dropped 2 bases, with 15 bases sitting between them. This CDR3 region has 16 residues. The chain's CDR3 is CASSYNLGAANTEAFF. CDR3 nucleotide sequence: TGTGCCAGCAGTTACAACCTAGGGGCCGCAAACACTGAAGCTTTCTTT.

This clonotype has a handful of counts. This sequence joins TRBV29-1 and TRBJ2-3; D uncertain. The germline V and J ends were trimmed by 3 bases and 3 bases, with 4 bases remaining between them. This CDR3 has 11 residues. The V gene's germline CDR1 is SQVTM and CDR2 ANQGSEA. CDR3 residues: CSVDLTDTQYF. The CDR3 DNA follows: TGCAGCGTTGATTTAACAGATACGCAGTATTTT.

This chain connects TRBV28 to TRBJ2-7, with a tentative D call TRBD2 (7 bases). The V gene lost 7 bases and the J gene lost 6 bases, with 19 bases spanning the gap. The CDR3 contains 14 residues. Germline-derived CDR1 and CDR2 are MDHEN and SYDVKM. The CDR3 spells CASTPGGGRSEQYF. In DNA, the CDR3 is TGTGCCAGCACCCCGGGGGGCGGGAGAAGCGAGCAGTACTTC. The full variable domain, with the rest looked up from reference TRBV28 and TRBJ2-7, is DVKVTQSSRYLVKRTGEKVFLECVQDMDHENMFWYRQDPGLGLRLIYFSYDVKMKEKGDIPEGYSVSREKKERFSLILESASTNQTSMYLCASTPGGGRSEQYFGPGTRLTVT.

There are many counts of this clonotype. The V call is TRBV7-9, the J call TRBJ2-1; 9 bases are a match to TRBD1. J was trimmed by 5 bases and V by 5 bases; bases with no gene match: 7. Germline lookup yields CDR1 SEHNR and CDR2 FQNEAQ (reference sequence). The CDR3 has 15 residues. The CDR3 sequence is CASSPTGTGHNEQFF. The CDR3 DNA is TGTGCCAGCAGCCCAACCGGGACAGGGCACAATGAGCAGTTCTTC.

This clonotype was seen many times. The chain combines TRBV7-2 with TRBJ2-2; D may be TRBD1 or TRBD2 (5 bases each). Germline V gene lookup returns CDR1 SGHTA and CDR2 FQGNSA. V lost 0 bases, J lost 4 bases, and 6 bases lay in between. CDR3 size: 14 residues. The CDR3: CASSLAGTTGELFF. DNA for the CDR3: TGTGCCAGCAGCTTAGCAGGGACCACCGGGGAGCTGTTTTTT.

The chain combines TRBV4-1 with TRBJ1-5, with D uncertain. Germline V gives CDR1 MGHRA, CDR2 YSYEKL. The CDR3 covers 16 residues. Trimming shortened V by 0 bases and J by 0 bases, and 9 bases separated the two germline ends. As DNA, the CDR3 is TGCGCCAGCAGCCAAGATCCACACAATAGCAATCAGCCCCAGCATTTT. It is translated as CASSQDPHNSNQPQHF.

In its sample, this clonotype was seen many times. The chain links TRBV6-2 or TRBV6-3 to TRBJ1-5; 9 positions agree with TRBD1. The J segment lost 1 base and the V segment lost 0 bases, leaving 7 bases of the junction unmatched. This CDR3 is built from 18 residues. CDR1 and CDR2 (germline): MNHEY, SVGEGT. The CDR3, as DNA: TGTGCCAGCAGTTACTCGAGGACAGGGGCCGGGAGCAATCAGCCCCAGCATTTT. Its protein is CASSYSRTGAGSNQPQHF.

The table lists this clonotype with many counts. V usage is TRBV28 and J usage is TRBJ2-7; D is perhaps TRBD1 (6 bases). The CDR3 extends over 11 amino acids. The V end lost 7 bases, the J end lost 12 bases, and 16 bases lay between the germline ends. From germline, CDR1 is MDHEN and CDR2 SYDVKM. CDR3 nucleotide sequence: TGTGCCAGCACACGGGACACCGGATGGTACTTC. This sequence encodes CASTRDTGWYF.

This clonotype appeared a few times. Here the CDR3 DNA reads TGTGCCAGCAGCCACCTGGTAGCGGGGGGCAACACCGGGGAGCTGTTTTTT. Residues: CASSHLVAGGNTGELFF. V and J are TRBV14 and TRBJ2-2, with TRBD2 matching over 10 bases. V gave up 3 bases and J gave up 2 bases; unmatched junction bases: 6. Germline assignment: CDR1 SGHDN and CDR2 FVKESK. This CDR3 spans 17 amino acids.

At least ten counts were recorded for this clonotype. The chain carries TRBV7-2 and TRBJ2-3, with D hard to call. CDR1 SGHTA and CDR2 FQGNSA come from the germline V gene. V was pared by 4 bases and J by 8 bases, with 13 bases between. The CDR3 contains 13 residues. This CDR3 reads CASSSRLTSTQYF. CDR3 DNA: TGTGCCAGCAGCTCGAGACTGACGAGTACGCAGTATTTT.

There are many counts of this clonotype. Here the CDR3 reads CASSPWAGVTEAFF. The CDR3 nucleotides read TGTGCCAGCAGTCCCTGGGCAGGGGTCACTGAAGCTTTCTTT. The chain uses TRBV12-3 or TRBV12-4 and TRBJ1-1, with D possibly TRBD1 on 6 matching bases. V lost 5 bases to trimming and J lost 4 bases, with 14 bases between them. This CDR3 spans 14 amino acids.

This chain links TRBV29-1 with TRBJ1-2; D possibly corresponds to TRBD1 (5 bases). The CDR3 has 14 amino acids. V was clipped by 7 bases and J by 1 base, with 16 bases between them. Germline V CDR1 and CDR2: SQVTM, ANQGSEA. The CDR3, as DNA: TGCAGCGCGCTGGGGACCCAGGGTAACTATGGCTACACCTTC. It yields the protein CSALGTQGNYGYTF.

The V gene is TRBV11-2, the J gene TRBJ1-1; no clear D. Trimming removed 5 bases from V and 0 bases from J, with 13 bases in between. This CDR3 spans 15 amino acids. Germline values: CDR1 SGHAT, CDR2 FQNNGV. This chain's CDR3 is CASSHLEGLNTEAFF. The CDR3 nucleotides read TGTGCCAGCAGCCACCTTGAAGGTCTGAACACTGAAGCTTTCTTT.

Only a few counts were recorded for this clonotype. V usage is TRBV4-3 and J usage is TRBJ2-5; TRBD2 agrees at 10 bases. From germline, CDR1 is LGHNA and CDR2 YSLEER. The CDR3 has 14 residues. The junction had 2 bases not matched to a gene; V was cut back by 3 bases and J by 4 bases. CDR3 protein: CASSQGLASETQYF. CDR3 in DNA: TGCGCCAGCAGCCAGGGACTAGCGTCAGAGACCCAGTACTTC.

This sequence joins TRBV4-3 and TRBJ2-2; D may be TRBD2 (5 bases). This CDR3 is built from 13 residues. Germline values: CDR1 LGHNA, CDR2 YSLEER. Trimming stripped 1 base from V and 5 bases from J, with 5 bases between. CDR3 in DNA: TGCGCCAGCAGCCAAGCGGGAACCGGGGAGCTGTTTTTT. It is translated as CASSQAGTGELFF.

The chain has TRBV11-2 and TRBJ2-1; 7 bases are a match to TRBD2. CDR3 length: 19 residues. Germline V gives CDR1 SGHAT, CDR2 FQNNGV. V shed 6 bases and J 0 bases; nucleotides not matched to a gene: 17. The CDR3 loop reads CASSLMAGVDFSSYNEQFF. The CDR3 DNA reads as TGTGCCAGCAGTCTAATGGCGGGGGTGGACTTTAGCTCCTACAATGAGCAGTTCTTC.

The chain has TRBV6-5 and TRBJ1-1, with 8 bases that match TRBD1. The CDR3 consists of 15 residues. Germline loops: CDR1 MNHEY, CDR2 SVGAGI. Trimming cost V 5 bases and J 0 bases; bases outside gene matches: 5. In DNA form, the CDR3 reads TGTGCCAGCAGTAGACGGACAGGGATGAACACTGAAGCTTTCTTT. Its translation: CASSRRTGMNTEAFF.

The chain uses TRBV7-3 and TRBJ2-7; 7 bases align to TRBD2. The CDR3 has 15 amino acids. Germline V gives CDR1 SGHTA, CDR2 FQGTGA. Trimming at V came to 2 bases and at J to 4 bases, leaving 8 bases not matched to a gene. The CDR3 DNA sequence: TGTGCCAGCAGCTTAGGTGGCGGGAGAGGGTACGAGCAGTACTTC. Its translation is CASSLGGGRGYEQYF.

The table lists this clonotype with a few counts. The chain uses TRBV11-2 and TRBJ2-3; D is unresolved. The V gene's germline CDR1 is SGHAT and CDR2 FQNNGV. V shed 5 bases and J shed 6 bases, with 12 bases lying between them. The CDR3 is 13 residues long. The CDR3 DNA reads as TGTGCCAGCAGCCTTAGCCTGAGGGATACGCAGTATTTT. Translated, it gives CASSLSLRDTQYF.

This clonotype showed up many times. The chain recombines TRBV7-2 with TRBJ1-5; 7 bases align to TRBD1. J gave up 2 bases and V 4 bases, and 8 bases lay outside the gene matches. The CDR3 has 16 residues. CDR1 is SGHTA and CDR2 is FQGNSA in the germline V gene. The CDR3 nucleotides are TGTGCCAGCAGCTCCGAAAGAGGACAGGGCAATCAGCCCCAGCATTTT. Translating gives CASSSERGQGNQPQHF.